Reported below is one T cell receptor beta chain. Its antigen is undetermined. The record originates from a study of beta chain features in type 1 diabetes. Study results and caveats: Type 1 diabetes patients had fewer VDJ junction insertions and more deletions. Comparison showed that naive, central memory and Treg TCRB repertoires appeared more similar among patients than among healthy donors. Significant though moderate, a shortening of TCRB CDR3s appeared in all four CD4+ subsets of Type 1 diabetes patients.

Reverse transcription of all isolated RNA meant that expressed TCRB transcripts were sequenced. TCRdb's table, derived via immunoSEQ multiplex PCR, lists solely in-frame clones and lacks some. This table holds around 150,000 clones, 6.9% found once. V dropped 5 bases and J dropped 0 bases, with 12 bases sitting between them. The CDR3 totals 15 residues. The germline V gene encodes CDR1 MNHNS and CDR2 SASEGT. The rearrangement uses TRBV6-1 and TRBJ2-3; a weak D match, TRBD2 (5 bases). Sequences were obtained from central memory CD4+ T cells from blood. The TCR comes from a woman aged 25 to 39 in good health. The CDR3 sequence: CASSSRVTSTDTQYF. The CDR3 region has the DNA TGTGCCAGCAGTTCGAGGGTGACTAGCACAGATACGCAGTATTTT.